This entry describes one TCR beta chain. The sample originates from a study of blood T cell repertoires in COVID-19. On the study more broadly: The United States, Italy and Spain were the sources of the acute and convalescent COVID-19 samples. From T cells, B-cell-depleted T cells, or PBMCs came the material, which was cDNA or gDNA.

How the authors handled the data: By means of reference gene primer amplification, nucleated cell counts were estimated. Clones were read by immunoSEQ multiplex PCR, and TCRdb kept only the in-frame ones, dropping some. That table supplies the V and J calls and clone size; D and trimming were determined from the DNA. The data hold about 130,000 clones, with over 85% observed a single time. The CDR3 is 16 residues long. The V and J ends lost 1 base and 0 bases respectively, with 10 bases between them. Germline V lookup: CDR1 LNHDA, CDR2 SQIVND (reference sequence). Sequencing was performed on peripheral blood. This receptor was taken from a man in his fifties or sixties with active COVID-19. V usage is TRBV19 and J usage is TRBJ1-5; D remains unclear. The CDR3 sequence: CASSIGGHVSNQPQHF. For the CDR3, the DNA is TGTGCCAGTAGTATAGGAGGGCATGTTAGCAATCAGCCCCAGCATTTT.